The source of this T cell receptor beta chain is a study of CD8+ T cells in alopecia areata. Study in general: At a dose of 5 to 10 mg twice daily, oral tofacitinib was given to treated patients.

For this clone: Its specificity is not known.

The CDR3 loop spans 16 amino acids. Trimming pared 6 bases from V and 0 bases from J, leaving 14 bases between. Germline V CDR1 and CDR2: KGHSH, LQKENI. Treatment reported: oral pan-JAK inhibitor, 5-10 mg twice daily. Sorted out of PBMCs were CD4+ T cells and CD8+ T cells. General observations from the study: Alopecia totalis/universalis scalp especially showed more expanded CD8+ clones than normal scalp. Within the top 100, expanded CD8+ clones significantly decreased with tofacitinib, as did scalp clonality.

As the sequencing template, cDNA was produced by extracting RNA and reverse transcribing it. Here immunoSEQ multiplex PCR was the method, and the copy in TCRdb shows in-frame clones only, minus some. The sample gives 150,000 to 200,000 clones, around 64% of which show up once; approximately 1.3% is in the top ten. This sequence joins TRBV18 and TRBJ2-2, with D tentatively TRBD1 (6 bases). The sequence was obtained from a human donor with alopecia areata. Material: CD4+ T cells sorted from blood, obtained between weeks 47 and 50, from a patient treated with tofacitinib. CDR3 DNA: TGTGCCAGCTCCGACAGGACAAACTCGAACACCGGGGAGCTGTTTTTT. Amino acids: CASSDRTNSNTGELFF.